This TCR beta chain was identified in a study of T cell responses to AZD1222 COVID-19 vaccine. Study-wide results and caveats: Regions 160-218 and 743-854 dominated among vaccine-associated CD4 TCRs spanning spike. Donor demographics were predominantly white British with a female majority; clonal diversity may be underestimated.

V was trimmed by 1 base and J by 0 bases, leaving 11 bases between them. The CDR3 has 16 residues. Germline-derived CDR1 and CDR2 are MNHEY and SMNVEV (reference sequence). Clones were read by immunoSEQ multiplex PCR, and TCRdb kept only the in-frame ones, dropping some. Of about 150,000 clones listed, around 88% are singletons. Second-dose timings of about 4 or about 12 weeks were pooled. Worth noting for this clone: Its target is unknown.

The sequence came from an adult who received the AZD1222 COVID-19 vaccine. The chain couples TRBV27 to TRBJ2-3; TRBD1 is a possible D gene (6 bases). The specimen was peripheral blood, collected 28 days after the second AZD1222 dose. In nucleotides, the CDR3 is TGTGCCAGCAGTTTATATGACAGGCTTAGCACAGATACGCAGTATTTT. Protein: CASSLYDRLSTDTQYF.